This TCR beta chain was sequenced in a study of response to subunit inactivated influenza vaccine. Study-level points and caveats: Each seasonal influenza vaccination recruits few new T cells, the authors suggested.

Deletions cut 5 bases from V and 0 bases from J, with 14 bases between. This CDR3 comprises 16 residues. CDR1 is MNHEY, CDR2 SMNVEV, per germline (reference sequence). TCRdb analysed the RT-PCR reads with MiXCR anew, one entry per CDR3 protein. The sample has 860,000 or so distinct CDR3 sequences; about 20% are singletons. Comments on this clonotype: Its specificity is unknown.

This sample comprised PBMCs from blood, obtained 5 to 6 days after vaccination. The chain links TRBV27 to TRBJ1-5, with D possibly TRBD1 on 5 matching bases. The source is a man aged 45-65 years who received an inactivated influenza vaccine. The CDR3 region has the DNA TGTGCCAGCAGTCCCGGACAAACTAATAGCAATCAGCCCCAGCATTTT. This sequence encodes CASSPGQTNSNQPQHF.